Shown below are 9 T cell receptor beta chains from a single sample sequenced in a study of blood T cells in healthy people across ages. The use of a sample-barcoded 5' primer and a J-beta primer mix characterized a second PCR of about 7 to 12 cycles. TCRdb re-called the 5' RACE reads through MiXCR, storing one row per CDR3 protein. The sample contains roughly 730,000 distinct CDR3 sequences, around 50% of which appear only once. Sequencing used blood. Source of these receptors: a man in his forties in good health.

The rearrangement links TRBV20-1 to TRBJ2-3, with D tentatively TRBD1 (6 bases). V was trimmed by 0 bases and J by 0 bases, leaving 13 bases between them. Germline V lookup: CDR1 DFQATT, CDR2 SNEGSKA (reference sequence). The CDR3 covers 16 residues. The CDR3 is CSARDIRTGSTDTQYF. DNA for the CDR3: TGCAGTGCTAGAGATATACGCACAGGGAGCACAGATACGCAGTATTTT.

The V gene is TRBV11-3, the J gene TRBJ2-1; 9 bases align to TRBD2. CDR1 is SGHNT and CDR2 is YENEEA in the germline V gene. The CDR3 loop spans 16 amino acids. J gave up 0 bases and V 4 bases, and 4 bases lay outside the gene matches. The CDR3 DNA follows: TGTGCCAGCAGCTCCACTAGCGGGTTCTCCTACAATGAGCAGTTCTTC. This codes for CASSSTSGFSYNEQFF.

This sequence joins TRBV27 and TRBJ1-2, with D possibly matching TRBD1 (5 bases). This CDR3 spans 13 amino acids. V lost 3 bases and J lost 6, with 11 bases in between. Germline CDR1 MNHEY, CDR2 SMNVEV (reference sequence). The CDR3 loop reads CASSLGQYHGYTF. For the CDR3, the DNA is TGTGCCAGCAGTTTGGGGCAGTACCATGGCTACACCTTC.

This chain connects TRBV12-3 or TRBV12-4 to TRBJ1-6; D remains ambiguous. The CDR3 consists of 12 residues. V lost 5 bases and J lost 7, with 6 bases in between. CDR3 in DNA: TGTGCCAGCAGTGGCAGGAATTCACCCCTCCACTTT. Translating gives CASSGRNSPLHF.

The V call is TRBV6-6, the J call TRBJ2-1, with D possibly being TRBD1 (6 bases). V was clipped by 6 bases and J by 8 bases, with 11 bases between them. CDR3 length: 12 amino acids. Germline V gives CDR1 MNHNY, CDR2 SVGAGI (reference sequence). In DNA, the CDR3 is TGTGCCAGCAGACAGGGCTGGGATGAGCAGTTCTTC. This sequence encodes CASRQGWDEQFF.

This clonotype has a handful of counts. The J gene is TRBJ2-5, the V gene TRBV7-3, with 13 bases fitting TRBD2. CDR1 is SGHTA and CDR2 is FQGTGA in the germline V gene. The V segment lost 4 bases and the J segment 5 bases; nucleotides outside the gene matches: 7. The CDR3 runs to 16 residues. The chain's CDR3 is CASSSGTSGAVETQYF. The DNA of the CDR3 is TGTGCCAGCAGCTCTGGGACTAGCGGGGCTGTGGAGACCCAGTACTTC.

The rearrangement joins TRBV18 to TRBJ2-1; D unclear. The J call could be wrong; TRBJ2-7 is a better fit for the DNA end. This CDR3 is 11 amino acids long. The germline V gene encodes CDR1 KGHSH and CDR2 LQKENI. The CDR3 coding sequence is TGTGCCAGCTCAGAATGGGATGAGCAGTACTTC. It codes for CASSEWDEQYF.

The chain joins TRBV13 to TRBJ2-5, with D possibly being TRBD1 (6 bases). Gene TRBJ2-7 matches the end of the DNA better, so the J call may be wrong. Looked up from germline, CDR1 is PRHDT and CDR2 is FYEKMQ (reference sequence). The CDR3 contains 13 residues. CDR3 protein: CASSPYRVYEQYF. The CDR3 nucleotides read TGTGCCAGCAGCCCCTACAGGGTATACGAGCAGTACTTC.

This clonotype appeared a few times. The V and J genes are TRBV27 and TRBJ1-5, with D uncertain. Germline assignment: CDR1 MNHEY and CDR2 SMNVEV (reference sequence). The V end lost 1 base, the J end lost 7 bases, and 8 bases lay between the germline ends. CDR3 length: 13 amino acids. CDR3 protein: CASSLYSEQPQHF. In DNA form, the CDR3 reads TGTGCCAGCAGTTTATATTCCGAACAGCCCCAGCATTTT.